A few counts support the clone carrying this TCR beta chain. Trimming at V came to 3 bases and at J to 4 bases, leaving 12 bases not matched to a gene. Germline loops: CDR1 SGHNT, CDR2 YYREEE (reference sequence). The CDR3 has 16 residues. This sample stems from a study of blood T cell repertoires in COVID-19. Turning to the study itself: PBMCs, B-cell-depleted T cells, or T cells were the source of the cDNA or gDNA that made up the material.

The Seattle site enrolled patients during active infection and followed them longitudinally. This table comes from immunoSEQ multiplex PCR, and its TCRdb copy is limited to in-frame clones, with some not included. The sample carries 300,000 to 400,000 clones, 85% to 90% recorded once. This clonotype originated in a woman in her 30s with COVID-19, enrolled during active disease. The chain carries TRBV5-4 and TRBJ2-7; 8 bases fit TRBD1. Sequences were obtained from peripheral blood. The CDR3 region is CASSSSGGAVPYEQYF. The DNA for the CDR3 is TGTGCCAGCAGCTCGTCAGGGGGCGCTGTACCGTACGAGCAGTACTTC.